This entry lists 25 T cell receptor beta chains sequenced from one sample in a study of beta chain features in type 1 diabetes. Study-level points and caveats: Type 1 diabetes patients had moderately but significantly shorter TCRB CDR3s in all four CD4+ subsets.

Their target antigens are unknown. Expressed TCRB transcripts were sequenced because the isolated RNA had all been reverse transcribed beforehand. The protocol was immunoSEQ multiplex PCR, while the TCRdb copy is restricted to in-frame clones and leaves out a portion. The sample gives about 270,000 clones, more than 13% of which show up once; around 0.016% is in the top ten. The sample comprised naive CD4+ T cells from blood. The source of these receptors is a young man with type 1 diabetes.

This clone has just a few counts. This chain uses TRBV2 with TRBJ2-1, with a tentative D call TRBD1 (5 bases). The CDR3 loop spans 13 amino acids. Germline V gene data show CDR1 as SNHLY and CDR2 as FYNNEI. The V gene lost 7 bases and the J gene lost 8 bases, with 15 bases spanning the gap. The CDR3 sequence: CASKGPSGDEQFF. CDR3 DNA: TGTGCCAGCAAGGGGCCTAGTGGGGATGAGCAGTTCTTC. The full variable domain, rest sourced from reference TRBV2 and TRBJ2-1, is EPEVTQTPSHQVTQMGQEVILRCVPISNHLYFYWYRQILGQKVEFLVSFYNNEISEKSEIFDDQFSVERPDGSNFTLKIRSTKLEDSAMYFCASKGPSGDEQFFGPGTRLTVL.

The table lists this clone with a few counts. The gene calls are TRBV11-2 and TRBJ2-7; 7 nucleotides match TRBD2. Germline V CDR1 and CDR2: SGHAT, FQNNGV. The J segment lost 6 bases and the V segment lost 4 bases, leaving 9 bases of the junction unmatched. CDR3 length: 14 residues. In nucleotides, the CDR3 is TGTGCCAGCAGCTCCTCGTTTAGCGGGCTCGAGCAGTACTTC. Its translation: CASSSSFSGLEQYF.

This clone was counted between two and nine times. The chain couples TRBV5-1 to TRBJ2-1; a weak D match, TRBD2 (6 bases). The CDR3 spans 13 residues. CDR1 SGHRS and CDR2 YFSETQ come from the germline V gene. V was pared by 3 bases and J by 10 bases, with 14 bases between. CDR3 sequence: CASSWGTAGEQFF. Written as DNA, the CDR3 is TGCGCCAGCAGCTGGGGGACTGCTGGCGAGCAGTTCTTC. The variable domain in full, with the rest retrieved from reference TRBV5-1 and TRBJ2-1, is KAGVTQTPRYLIKTRGQQVTLSCSPISGHRSVSWYQQTPGQGLQFLFEYFSETQRNKGNFPGRFSGRQFSNSRSEMNVSTLELGDSALYLCASSWGTAGEQFFGPGTRLTVL.

This clone was seen a few times. This chain connects TRBV15 to TRBJ2-7; TRBD2 is a possible D gene (6 bases). Germline lookup yields CDR1 LNHNV and CDR2 YYDKDF (reference sequence). This CDR3 has 16 residues. V gave up 0 bases and J gave up 4 bases, with 16 bases separating them. CDR3 bases: TGTGCCACCAGCAGAGATCGGACTACCCTAGGGTACGAGCAGTACTTC. It codes for CATSRDRTTLGYEQYF.

This rearrangement joins TRBV4-2 to TRBJ2-2; weak D call: TRBD2 (6 bases). Trimming took off 4 bases at V and 7 bases at J, with 13 bases between the two ends. CDR1 is LGHNA and CDR2 is YNFKEQ in the germline V gene. The length of the CDR3 is 14 residues. CDR3 DNA: TGTGCCAGCAGCCCCGGAGGGCCCATCGGGGAGCTGTTTTTT. Translated: CASSPGGPIGELFF.

This sequence joins TRBV19 and TRBJ2-3; no clear D gene. With 0 bases removed from V and 1 base from J, the gap between germline ends came to 11 bases. The CDR3 is 16 amino acids. Germline V gene data show CDR1 as LNHDA and CDR2 as SQIVND (reference sequence). CDR3 amino acids: CASSIEGYWGTDTQYF. The CDR3 DNA reads TGTGCCAGTAGTATAGAGGGCTATTGGGGCACAGATACGCAGTATTTT.

The sample holds a few counts of this clone. This CDR3 is CASSLSTNQPQHF. CDR3 DNA: TGTGCCAGCAGCTTGTCGACAAATCAGCCCCAGCATTTT. The gene calls are TRBV5-6 and TRBJ1-5; no clear D. Germline V gives CDR1 SGHDT, CDR2 YYEEEE. CDR3 length: 13 amino acids. Trimming cost V 1 base and J 4 bases, with 6 bases left between them.

This clone was picked up a small number of times. V is TRBV18 and J is TRBJ2-7; 8 bases match TRBD2. The CDR3 has 14 residues. CDR1 is KGHSH and CDR2 is LQKENI in the germline V gene. V lost 6 bases to trimming and J lost 1 base; unmatched junction nucleotides: 5. CDR3 DNA: TGTGCCAGCTCCCCGACTAGCGTATCCTACGAGCAGTACTTC. It is translated as CASSPTSVSYEQYF. The complete variable domain, with remaining parts taken from reference TRBV18 and TRBJ2-7, reads NAGVMQNPRHLVRRRGQEARLRCSPMKGHSHVYWYRQLPEEGLKFMVYLQKENIIDESGMPKERFSAEFPKEGPSILRIQQVVRGDSAAYFCASSPTSVSYEQYFGPGTRLTVT.

V gene TRBV27 combines with J gene TRBJ2-1, with D perhaps TRBD2 (6 bases). Between the trimmed V and J ends, which lost 5 bases and 7 bases, there was a span of 18 bases. From germline, CDR1 is MNHEY and CDR2 SMNVEV (reference sequence). CDR3 length equals 15 residues. CDR3 sequence: CASSPLGLYGNEQFF. The CDR3 DNA sequence: TGTGCCAGCAGTCCATTGGGACTCTATGGGAATGAGCAGTTCTTC.

V gene TRBV5-4 combines with J gene TRBJ2-5, with 11 bases matching TRBD2. Germline V gene sequence: CDR1 SGHNT, CDR2 YYREEE (reference sequence). The ends lost 4 bases at V and 3 bases at J; junction bases unmatched: 5. The CDR3 loop spans 15 amino acids. The DNA for the CDR3 is TGTGCCAGCAGCGCTGGGACTAGCGGAAAAGAGACCCAGTACTTC. It yields the protein CASSAGTSGKETQYF. Looking up the rest from reference TRBV5-4 and TRBJ2-5 gives the full variable domain: ETGVTQSPTHLIKTRGQQVTLRCSSQSGHNTVSWYQQALGQGPQFIFQYYREEENGRGNFPPRFSGLQFPNYSSELNVNALELDDSALYLCASSAGTSGKETQYFGPGTRLLVL.

The chain is built from TRBV25-1 and TRBJ1-4, with unresolved D. This CDR3 contains 14 residues. Germline V gene data show CDR1 as MGHDK and CDR2 as SYGVNS. V was shortened by 6 bases and J by 5 bases, with 13 bases between the two germline ends. CDR3 nucleotide sequence: TGTGCCAGCAGCGACTTCGGCGCAAATGAAAAACTGTTTTTT. As protein: CASSDFGANEKLFF.

This clone has a handful of counts. The CDR3 reads CASSPRLAGEHEQFF. CDR3 nucleotides: TGTGCCAGCAGCCCCCGACTAGCGGGAGAGCATGAGCAGTTCTTC. The gene calls are TRBV7-2 and TRBJ2-1; TRBD2 matches 12 bases. CDR3 length: 15 residues. V was pared by 5 bases and J by 8 bases, with 7 bases of the junction left unmatched. Germline loops: CDR1 SGHTA, CDR2 FQGNSA.

This chain joins TRBV6-5 and TRBJ2-2; D is perhaps TRBD2 (5 bases). V was cut by 5 bases and J by 6 bases, with 16 bases left in between. Germline CDR1 MNHEY, CDR2 SVGAGI. The CDR3 is 15 residues long. CDR3 region: CASSLLDGGSGELFF. In DNA form, the CDR3 reads TGTGCCAGCAGTCTCCTCGACGGAGGTTCCGGGGAGCTGTTTTTT.

The chain couples TRBV4-1 to TRBJ1-2; 9 bases align to TRBD1. The CDR3 runs 15 residues. V trimming: 3 bases; J trimming: 4 bases; junction bases outside the gene matches: 6. Germline CDR1 MGHRA, CDR2 YSYEKL. The DNA of the CDR3 is TGCGCCAGCAGCCACCCGGGACAGGGACTCTATGGCTACACCTTC. Translating it yields CASSHPGQGLYGYTF.

The V call is TRBV29-1, the J call TRBJ2-1; 10 bases align to TRBD2. The CDR3 consists of 16 residues. CDR1 and CDR2 from the germline V gene are SQVTM and ANQGSEA. After removal of 5 bases from V and 2 bases from J, the junction contained 9 bases not matched to a gene. CDR3 protein: CSVRSSGSVTYNEQFF. For the CDR3, the DNA is TGCAGCGTTCGGTCTAGCGGGAGTGTAACCTACAATGAGCAGTTCTTC.

This clone was seen more than once but under ten times. The genes are TRBV4-3 and TRBJ2-5; 14 bases fit TRBD2. This CDR3 spans 15 amino acids. Germline CDR1 LGHNA, CDR2 YSLEER. V was clipped by 0 bases and J by 7 bases; unmatched bases: 1. This chain's CDR3 is CASSQDGLAGGTQYF. CDR3 nucleotide sequence: TGCGCCAGCAGCCAAGACGGACTAGCGGGAGGGACCCAGTACTTC.

The rearrangement joins TRBV4-2 to TRBJ2-7; TRBD2 might be the D (5 bases). CDR1 and CDR2 (germline): LGHNA, YNFKEQ. The CDR3 sequence is 15 residues long. V shed 1 base and J shed 1 base, with 11 bases lying between them. The CDR3 region has the DNA TGTGCCAGCAGCCAAGGGGCGACTACATCCTACGAGCAGTACTTC. Translating it yields CASSQGATTSYEQYF.

The J gene is TRBJ2-1, the V gene TRBV7-9; maybe TRBD1 (6 bases). CDR1 and CDR2 (germline): SEHNR, FQNEAQ (reference sequence). The CDR3 runs to 14 residues. V gave up 4 bases and J gave up 5 bases, with 12 bases separating them. The CDR3: CASSSPGQHNEQFF. DNA of the CDR3: TGTGCCAGCAGCTCCCCCGGACAGCACAATGAGCAGTTCTTC.

This rearrangement joins TRBV19 to TRBJ1-2, with 9 positions matching TRBD1. There are 16 residues in the CDR3. Trimming took 7 bases from V and 8 from J; bases not matched to a gene: 17. CDR1 and CDR2 from the germline V gene are LNHDA and SQIVND (reference sequence). CDR3 DNA: TGTGCCAGTACCTCCGGAGAGGCCGGGACAGGGTCGGGCTACACCTTC. It translates to CASTSGEAGTGSGYTF.

This clone was counted between two and nine times. This chain uses TRBV18 with TRBJ2-7; D call uncertain. V dropped 4 bases and J dropped 3 bases, with 10 bases sitting between them. Germline loops: CDR1 KGHSH, CDR2 LQKENI. This CDR3 has 13 residues. The CDR3 loop is CASSLGGIYEQYF. CDR3 nucleotide sequence: TGTGCCAGCTCACTCGGCGGTATCTACGAGCAGTACTTC.

The J gene is TRBJ2-5, the V gene TRBV9, with 7 bases matching TRBD1. The CDR3 extends over 14 amino acids. Germline values: CDR1 SGDLS, CDR2 YYNGEE. The V segment lost 4 bases and the J segment 5 bases; nucleotides outside the gene matches: 8. The CDR3 coding sequence is TGTGCCAGCAGCCCCCGACAGGGTGACGAGACCCAGTACTTC. Residues: CASSPRQGDETQYF.

This clone was seen more than once but under ten times. The chain has TRBV4-3 and TRBJ2-7; 7 positions agree with TRBD2. The CDR3 length is 14 residues. Trimming cost V 1 base and J 0 bases; bases outside gene matches: 0. Germline CDR1 reads LGHNA; CDR2 reads YSLEER. In DNA, the CDR3 is TGCGCCAGCAGCCAAGGCGGGAGCTCCTACGAGCAGTACTTC. The encoded protein is CASSQGGSSYEQYF.

V and J are TRBV4-2 and TRBJ2-5; 7 bases are shared with TRBD1. This CDR3 is 15 amino acids long. Losses at the gene ends were 5 bases for V and 4 bases for J; bases not matched to a gene: 10. Per germline, CDR1 LGHNA and CDR2 YNFKEQ. The CDR3 loop reads CASSTEQGPVETQYF. The DNA for the CDR3 is TGTGCCAGCAGCACCGAACAGGGGCCGGTAGAGACCCAGTACTTC.

This clone was observed a few times. V usage is TRBV5-1 and J usage is TRBJ2-7, with 13 bases identical to TRBD2. This CDR3 is built from 15 residues. V shed 4 bases and J 2 bases; nucleotides not matched to a gene: 3. The germline V gene encodes CDR1 SGHRS and CDR2 YFSETQ. CDR3 DNA sequence: TGCGCCAGCAGCCCGGGACTAGCGGGAACCTACGAGCAGTACTTC. Translating gives CASSPGLAGTYEQYF.

The chain has TRBV5-4 and TRBJ2-5; unclear D gene. CDR1 and CDR2 from the germline V gene are SGHNT and YYREEE (reference sequence). Deletions cut 4 bases from V and 7 bases from J, with 17 bases between. The CDR3 length is 14 residues. CDR3 sequence: CASSPGLNLGTQYF. The CDR3 DNA reads TGTGCCAGCAGCCCGGGTCTCAATTTGGGGACCCAGTACTTC.